These 10 T cell receptor beta chains came from one sample sequenced in a study of T cell repertoires in cytomegalovirus infection. These receptors' antigens are unknown. TCRdb itself ran the reads through MiXCR, one entry per CDR3 protein. The table shows a few hundred thousand distinct CDR3 sequences, with around 40% occurring only once. Specimen: cultured PBMCs, collected from culture after CMV antigen stimulation. Source of these receptors: a human donor in good health (CMV status not recorded). Some clones in this sample may be carry-over from other donors' samples.

This clonotype turned up a few times. This chain uses TRBV7-9 with TRBJ1-1, with D tentatively TRBD1 (6 bases). CDR3 length equals 12 residues. Germline-derived CDR1 and CDR2 are SEHNR and FQNEAQ (reference sequence). The V end lost 7 bases, the J end lost 8 bases, and 14 bases lay between the germline ends. This chain's CDR3 is CASTPGAQEAFF. CDR3 sequence (DNA): TGTGCCAGCACCCCAGGGGCCCAGGAAGCTTTCTTT.

J is TRBJ1-3 and V is TRBV20-1; weak D call: TRBD1 (5 bases). There are 12 residues in the CDR3. Trimming removed 3 bases from V and 4 bases from J, with 7 bases in between. The germline CDR1 and CDR2 sequences are DFQATT and SNEGSKA (reference sequence). CDR3 nucleotide sequence: TGCAGTGCTAGGCAGGGAGGAAACACCATATATTTT. Translated: CSARQGGNTIYF.

The rearrangement links TRBV11-2 to TRBJ1-4; D gene ambiguous. V was trimmed by 5 bases and J by 8 bases, leaving 12 bases between them. Germline CDR1 is SGHAT and CDR2 is FQNNGV. The length of the CDR3 is 13 residues. CDR3 region: CASSRTEQEKLFF. The CDR3 nucleotides are TGTGCCAGCAGCCGGACGGAGCAAGAAAAACTGTTTTTT.

V gene TRBV7-8 combines with J gene TRBJ1-1; TRBD1 agrees at 7 bases. V dropped 3 bases and J dropped 1; count of bases not matched to a gene: 2. The CDR3 runs to 14 residues. CDR1 is SGHVS, CDR2 FQNEAQ, per germline. For the CDR3, the DNA is TGTGCCAGCAGCTTCCAGGGGGGGAACACTGAAGCTTTCTTT. Translation: CASSFQGGNTEAFF.

This clonotype was counted a few times. The CDR3 coding sequence is TGTGCCAGCACGACATGGAGGTACGAGCAGTACTTC. Its translation is CASTTWRYEQYF. The chain joins TRBV2 to TRBJ2-7; weak D call: TRBD2 (5 bases). V lost 7 bases and J 4 bases, leaving 11 bases between the germline ends. The CDR3 has 12 residues. Germline-derived CDR1 and CDR2 are SNHLY and FYNNEI.

The chain carries TRBV11-2 and TRBJ1-1; 7 bases line up with TRBD1. This CDR3 is built from 15 residues. With 9 bases clipped from V and 5 bases from J, the junction kept 15 bases outside the gene matches. Germline lookup yields CDR1 SGHAT and CDR2 FQNNGV. CDR3 sequence: CASSTLQGFRTEAFF. CDR3 bases: TGTGCCAGTTCCACCCTACAGGGGTTTAGAACTGAAGCTTTCTTT.

This chain links TRBV7-6 with TRBJ2-3; no clear D. The germline V and J ends were trimmed by 0 bases and 5 bases, with 6 bases remaining between them. The CDR3 runs to 13 residues. CDR1 and CDR2 from the germline V gene are SGHVS and FNYEAQ. This CDR3 reads CASSLASIDTQYF. The CDR3 coding sequence is TGTGCCAGCAGCTTAGCGTCTATAGATACGCAGTATTTT.

This clonotype was counted a single time. The chain links TRBV10-3 to TRBJ2-3, with D tentatively TRBD2 (6 bases). Trimming left V 6 bases short and J 0 bases short, with 16 bases between. Looked up from germline, CDR1 is ENHRY and CDR2 is SYGVKD. The CDR3 is made up of 16 amino acids. CDR3 protein: CAIRGSAGTSTDTQYF. CDR3 in DNA: TGTGCCATCAGGGGTTCGGCAGGGACTAGCACAGATACGCAGTATTTT.

This clonotype was found a few times. This chain links TRBV7-9 with TRBJ2-1, with D unresolved. The CDR3 totals 12 residues. The V gene lost 3 bases and the J gene lost 6 bases, with 6 bases spanning the gap. Germline CDR1 is SEHNR and CDR2 is FQNEAQ (reference sequence). CDR3 in amino acids: CASSFFPNEQFF. CDR3 DNA: TGTGCCAGCAGCTTTTTCCCCAATGAGCAGTTCTTC.

As regards this clonotype: At one boundary the junction diverges from the germline segment, which might be a read error. V and J are TRBV28 and TRBJ2-1, with D unresolved. This CDR3 region has 11 residues. CDR1 is MDHEN, CDR2 SYDVKM, per germline. The chain's CDR3 is CASTLGWRQFF. In DNA form, the CDR3 reads TGTGCCAGCACTTTAGGGTGGCGGCAGTTCTTC.